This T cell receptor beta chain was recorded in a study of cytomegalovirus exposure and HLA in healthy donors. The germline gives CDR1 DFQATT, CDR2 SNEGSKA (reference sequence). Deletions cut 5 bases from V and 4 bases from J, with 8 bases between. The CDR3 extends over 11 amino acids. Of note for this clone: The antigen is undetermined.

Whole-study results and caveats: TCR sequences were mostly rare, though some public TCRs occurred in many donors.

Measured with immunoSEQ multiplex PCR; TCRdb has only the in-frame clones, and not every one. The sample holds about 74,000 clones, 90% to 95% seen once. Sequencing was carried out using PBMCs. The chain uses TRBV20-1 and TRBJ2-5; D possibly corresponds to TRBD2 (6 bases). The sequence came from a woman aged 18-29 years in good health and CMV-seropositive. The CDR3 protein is CSASEGETQYF. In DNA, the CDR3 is TGCAGTGCTTCGGAGGGAGAGACCCAGTACTTC.